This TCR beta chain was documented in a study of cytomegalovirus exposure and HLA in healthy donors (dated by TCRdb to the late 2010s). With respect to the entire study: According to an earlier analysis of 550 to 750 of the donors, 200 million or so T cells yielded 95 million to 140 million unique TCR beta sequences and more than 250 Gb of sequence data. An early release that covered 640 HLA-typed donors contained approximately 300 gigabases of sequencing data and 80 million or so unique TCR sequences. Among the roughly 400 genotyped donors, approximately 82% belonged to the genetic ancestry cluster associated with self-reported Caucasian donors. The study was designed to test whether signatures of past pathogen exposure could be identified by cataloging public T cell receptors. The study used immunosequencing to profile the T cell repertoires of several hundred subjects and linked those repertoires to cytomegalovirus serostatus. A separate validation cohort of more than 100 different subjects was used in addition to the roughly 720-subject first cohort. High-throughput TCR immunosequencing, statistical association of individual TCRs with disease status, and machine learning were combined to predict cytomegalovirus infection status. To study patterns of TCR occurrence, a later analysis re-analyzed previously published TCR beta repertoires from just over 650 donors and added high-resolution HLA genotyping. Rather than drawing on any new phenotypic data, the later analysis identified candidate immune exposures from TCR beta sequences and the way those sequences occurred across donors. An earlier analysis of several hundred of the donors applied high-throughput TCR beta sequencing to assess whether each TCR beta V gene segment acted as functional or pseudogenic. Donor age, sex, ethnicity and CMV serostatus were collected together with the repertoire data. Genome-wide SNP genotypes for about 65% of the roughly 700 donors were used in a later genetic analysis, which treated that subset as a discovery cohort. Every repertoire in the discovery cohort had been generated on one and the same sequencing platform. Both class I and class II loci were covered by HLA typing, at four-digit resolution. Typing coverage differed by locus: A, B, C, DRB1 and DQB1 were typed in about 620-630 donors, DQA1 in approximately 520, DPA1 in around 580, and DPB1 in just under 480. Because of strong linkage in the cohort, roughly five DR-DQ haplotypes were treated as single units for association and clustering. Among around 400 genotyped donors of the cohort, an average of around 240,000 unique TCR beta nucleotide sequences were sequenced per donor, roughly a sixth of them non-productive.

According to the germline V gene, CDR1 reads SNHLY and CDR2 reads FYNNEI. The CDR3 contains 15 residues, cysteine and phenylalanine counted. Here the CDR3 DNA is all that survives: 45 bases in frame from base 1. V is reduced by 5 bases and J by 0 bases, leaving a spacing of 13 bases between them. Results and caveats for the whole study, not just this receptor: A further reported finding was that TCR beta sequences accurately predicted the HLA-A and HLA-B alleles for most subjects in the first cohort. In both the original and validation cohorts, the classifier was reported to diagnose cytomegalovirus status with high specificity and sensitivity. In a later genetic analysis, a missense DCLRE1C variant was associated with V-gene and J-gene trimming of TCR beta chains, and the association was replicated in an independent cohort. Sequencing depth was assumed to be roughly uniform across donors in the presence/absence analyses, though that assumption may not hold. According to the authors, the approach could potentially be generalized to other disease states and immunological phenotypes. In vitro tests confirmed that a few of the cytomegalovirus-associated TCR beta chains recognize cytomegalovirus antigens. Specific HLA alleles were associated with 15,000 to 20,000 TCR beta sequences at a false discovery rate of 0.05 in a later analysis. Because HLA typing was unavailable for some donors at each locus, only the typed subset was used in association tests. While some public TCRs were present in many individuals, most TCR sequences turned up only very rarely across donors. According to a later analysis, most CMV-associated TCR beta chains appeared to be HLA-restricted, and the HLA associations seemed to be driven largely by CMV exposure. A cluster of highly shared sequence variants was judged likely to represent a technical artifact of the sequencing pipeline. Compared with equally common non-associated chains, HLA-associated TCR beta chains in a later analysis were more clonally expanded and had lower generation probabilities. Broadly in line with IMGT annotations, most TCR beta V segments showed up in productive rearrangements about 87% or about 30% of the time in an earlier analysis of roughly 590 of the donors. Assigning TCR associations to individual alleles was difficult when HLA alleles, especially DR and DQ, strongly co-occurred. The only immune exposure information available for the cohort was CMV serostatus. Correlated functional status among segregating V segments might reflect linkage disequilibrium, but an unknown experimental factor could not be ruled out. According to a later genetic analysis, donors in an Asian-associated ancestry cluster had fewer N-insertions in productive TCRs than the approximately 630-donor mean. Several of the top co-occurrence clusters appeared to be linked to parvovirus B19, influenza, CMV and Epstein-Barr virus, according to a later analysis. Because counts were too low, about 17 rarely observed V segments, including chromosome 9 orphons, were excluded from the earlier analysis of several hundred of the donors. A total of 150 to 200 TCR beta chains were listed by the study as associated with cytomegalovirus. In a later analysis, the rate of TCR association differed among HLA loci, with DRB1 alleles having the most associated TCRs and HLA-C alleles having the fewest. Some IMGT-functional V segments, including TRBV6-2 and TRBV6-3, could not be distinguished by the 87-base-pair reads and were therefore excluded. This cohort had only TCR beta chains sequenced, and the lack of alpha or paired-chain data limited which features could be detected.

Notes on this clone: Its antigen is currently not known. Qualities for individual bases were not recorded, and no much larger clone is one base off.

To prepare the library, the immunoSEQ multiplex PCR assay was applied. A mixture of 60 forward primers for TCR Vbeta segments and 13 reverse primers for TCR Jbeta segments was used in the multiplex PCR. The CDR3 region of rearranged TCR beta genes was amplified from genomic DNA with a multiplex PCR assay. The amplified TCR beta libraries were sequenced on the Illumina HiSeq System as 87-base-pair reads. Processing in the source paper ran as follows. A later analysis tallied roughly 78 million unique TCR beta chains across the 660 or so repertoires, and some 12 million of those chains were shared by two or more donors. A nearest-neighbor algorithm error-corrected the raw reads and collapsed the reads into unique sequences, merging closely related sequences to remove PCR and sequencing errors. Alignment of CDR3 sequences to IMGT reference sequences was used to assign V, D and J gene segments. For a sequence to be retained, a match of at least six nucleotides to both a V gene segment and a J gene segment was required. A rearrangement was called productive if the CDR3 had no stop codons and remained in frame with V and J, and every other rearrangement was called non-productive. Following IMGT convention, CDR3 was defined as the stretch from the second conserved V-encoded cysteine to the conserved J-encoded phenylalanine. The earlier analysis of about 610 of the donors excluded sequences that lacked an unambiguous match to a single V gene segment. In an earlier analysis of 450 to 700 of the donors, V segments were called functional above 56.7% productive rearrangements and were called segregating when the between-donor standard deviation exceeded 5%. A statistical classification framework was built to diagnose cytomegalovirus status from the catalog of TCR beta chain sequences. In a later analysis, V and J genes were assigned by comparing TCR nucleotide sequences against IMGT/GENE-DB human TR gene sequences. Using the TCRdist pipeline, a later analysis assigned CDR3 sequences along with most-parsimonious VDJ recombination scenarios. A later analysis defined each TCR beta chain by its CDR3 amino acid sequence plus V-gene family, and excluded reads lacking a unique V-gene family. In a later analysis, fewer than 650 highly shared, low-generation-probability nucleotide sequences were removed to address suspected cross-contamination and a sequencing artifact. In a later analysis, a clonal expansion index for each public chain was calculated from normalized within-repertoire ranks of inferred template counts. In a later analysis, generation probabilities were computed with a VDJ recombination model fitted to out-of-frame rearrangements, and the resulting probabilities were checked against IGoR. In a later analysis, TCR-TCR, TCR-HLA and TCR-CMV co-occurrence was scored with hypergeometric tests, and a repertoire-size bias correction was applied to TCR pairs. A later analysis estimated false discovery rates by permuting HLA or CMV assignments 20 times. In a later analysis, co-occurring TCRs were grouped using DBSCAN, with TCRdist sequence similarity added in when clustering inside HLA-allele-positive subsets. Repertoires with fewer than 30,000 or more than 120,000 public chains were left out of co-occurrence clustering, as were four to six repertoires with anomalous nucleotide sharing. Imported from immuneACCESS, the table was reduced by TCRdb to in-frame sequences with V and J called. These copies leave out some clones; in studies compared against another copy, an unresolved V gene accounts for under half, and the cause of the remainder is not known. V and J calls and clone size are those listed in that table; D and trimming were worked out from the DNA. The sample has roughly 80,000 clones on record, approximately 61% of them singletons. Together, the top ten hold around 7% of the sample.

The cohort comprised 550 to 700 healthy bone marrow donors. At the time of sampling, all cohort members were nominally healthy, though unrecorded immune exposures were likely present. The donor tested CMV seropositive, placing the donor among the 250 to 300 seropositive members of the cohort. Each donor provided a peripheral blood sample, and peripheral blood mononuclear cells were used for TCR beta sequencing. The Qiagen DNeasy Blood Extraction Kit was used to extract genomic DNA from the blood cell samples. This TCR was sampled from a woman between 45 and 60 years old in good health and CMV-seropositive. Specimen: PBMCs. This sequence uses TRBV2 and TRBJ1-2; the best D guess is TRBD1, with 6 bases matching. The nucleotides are TGTGCCAGCAGTCGACAGGAGGTCTCTAACTATGGCTACACCTTC. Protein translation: CASSRQEVSNYGYTF.